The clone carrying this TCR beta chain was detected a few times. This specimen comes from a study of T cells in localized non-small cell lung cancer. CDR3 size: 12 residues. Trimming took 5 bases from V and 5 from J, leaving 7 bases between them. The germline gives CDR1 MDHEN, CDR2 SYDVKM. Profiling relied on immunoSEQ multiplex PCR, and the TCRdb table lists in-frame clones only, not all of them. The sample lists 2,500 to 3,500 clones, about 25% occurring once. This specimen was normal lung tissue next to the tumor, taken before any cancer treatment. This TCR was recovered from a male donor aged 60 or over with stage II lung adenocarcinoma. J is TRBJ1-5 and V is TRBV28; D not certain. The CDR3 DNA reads TGTGCCAGCAGTCTGGAATATCAGCCCCAGCATTTT. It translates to CASSLEYQPQHF.